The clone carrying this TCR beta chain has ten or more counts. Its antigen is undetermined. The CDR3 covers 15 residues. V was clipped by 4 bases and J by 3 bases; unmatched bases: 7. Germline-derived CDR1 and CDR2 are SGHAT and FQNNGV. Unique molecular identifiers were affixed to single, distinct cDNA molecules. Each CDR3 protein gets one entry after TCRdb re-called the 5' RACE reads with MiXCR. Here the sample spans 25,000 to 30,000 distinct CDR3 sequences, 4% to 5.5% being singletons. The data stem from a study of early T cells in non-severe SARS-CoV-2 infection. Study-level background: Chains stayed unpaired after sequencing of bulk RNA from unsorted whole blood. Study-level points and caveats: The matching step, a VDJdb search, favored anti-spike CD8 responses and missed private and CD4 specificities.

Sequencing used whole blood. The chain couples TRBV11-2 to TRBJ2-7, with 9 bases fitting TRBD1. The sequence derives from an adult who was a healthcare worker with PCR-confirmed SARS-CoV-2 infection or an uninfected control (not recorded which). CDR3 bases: TGTGCCAGCAGCTCACTGACAGGGGGGAACTACGAGCAGTACTTC. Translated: CASSSLTGGNYEQYF.